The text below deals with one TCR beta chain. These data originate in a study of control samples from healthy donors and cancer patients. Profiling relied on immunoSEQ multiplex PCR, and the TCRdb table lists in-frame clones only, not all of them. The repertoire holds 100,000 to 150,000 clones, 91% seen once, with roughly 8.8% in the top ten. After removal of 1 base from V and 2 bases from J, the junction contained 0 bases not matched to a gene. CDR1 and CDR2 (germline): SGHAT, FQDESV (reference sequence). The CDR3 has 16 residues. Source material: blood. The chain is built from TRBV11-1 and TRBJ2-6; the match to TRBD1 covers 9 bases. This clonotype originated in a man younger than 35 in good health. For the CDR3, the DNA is TGTGCCAGCAGCTTAGGGGACAGGGCTGGGGCCAACGTCCTGACTTTC. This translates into CASSLGDRAGANVLTF. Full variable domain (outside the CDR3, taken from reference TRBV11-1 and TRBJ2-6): EAEVAQSPRYKITEKSQAVAFWCDPISGHATLYWYRQILGQGPELLVQFQDESVVDDSQLPKDRFSAERLKGVDSTLKIQPAELGDSAMYLCASSLGDRAGANVLTFGAGSRLTVL.